The clone carrying this T cell receptor (beta chain) appeared once. TCRdb keeps only in-frame clones here, not all; method: immunoSEQ multiplex PCR. In the table there are around 69,000 clones, about 92% of which are singletons. The sample is drawn from a study of T cell changes during pregnancy in multiple sclerosis. Here the sequenced sample was peripheral blood, taken in the third trimester of pregnancy. The source is a female donor in good health, enrolled as a control in a pregnancy study.

The chain's CDR3 is CASSAYRDDTEAFF. Here the CDR3 DNA reads TGTGCCAGCAGCGCCTACAGGGACGACACTGAAGCTTTCTTT. The V gene is TRBV7-3, the J gene TRBJ1-1; maybe TRBD1 (6 bases). Between the trimmed V and J ends, which lost 5 bases and 3 bases, there was a span of 13 bases. The CDR3 extends over 14 amino acids. Per germline, CDR1 SGHTA and CDR2 FQGTGA.